The 9 T cell receptor beta chains below come from one sample, sequenced in a study of blood T cell repertoires in COVID-19. Some clones are missing from TCRdb's copy, which holds only in-frame ones; the method was immunoSEQ multiplex PCR. The table has about 46,000 clones, approximately 80% seen once; the top ten hold 8.8%. The specimen was peripheral blood. These receptors came from a man aged 60 to 75 with acute or convalescent COVID-19.

The chain recombines TRBV18 with TRBJ2-2, with TRBD2 identical over 7 bases. The length of the CDR3 is 16 residues. Germline V lookup: CDR1 KGHSH, CDR2 LQKENI. V gave up 2 bases and J gave up 6 bases; unmatched junction bases: 9. CDR3 amino acids: CASSPVKAGSSGELFF. For the CDR3, the DNA is TGTGCCAGCTCACCAGTAAAAGCGGGGTCGTCCGGGGAGCTGTTTTTT.

In its sample, this clone was seen once. The chain recombines TRBV5-8 with TRBJ2-7; a weak D match, TRBD1 (5 bases). CDR3 size: 13 residues. Germline V gene data show CDR1 as SGHTS and CDR2 as YDEGEE. Trimming took 0 bases from V and 4 from J, leaving 8 bases between them. CDR3 sequence reads: CASSLGAGYEQYF. In DNA, the CDR3 is TGTGCCAGCAGCTTGGGGGCAGGGTACGAGCAGTACTTC.

V gene TRBV18 combines with J gene TRBJ2-7; 7 bases fit TRBD1. From germline, CDR1 is KGHSH and CDR2 LQKENI. The J segment lost 7 bases and the V segment lost 1 base, leaving 7 bases of the junction unmatched. CDR3 length: 14 amino acids. CDR3 DNA sequence: TGTGCCAGCTCACCACGCGACAGGGTAACAGAGCAGTACTTC. It yields the protein CASSPRDRVTEQYF.

This rearrangement joins TRBV9 to TRBJ2-2; 9 bases line up with TRBD1. Germline CDR1 SGDLS, CDR2 YYNGEE. V shed 0 bases, J shed 5 bases, and the junction held 5 bases outside the gene matches. This CDR3 comprises 16 residues. For the CDR3, the DNA is TGTGCCAGCAGCGTAGCTGGGACAGGGCCAACCGGGGAGCTGTTTTTT. Translating gives CASSVAGTGPTGELFF.

V usage is TRBV19 and J usage is TRBJ2-7, with D perhaps matching TRBD2 (5 bases). The length of the CDR3 is 13 residues. CDR1 is LNHDA and CDR2 is SQIVND in the germline V gene (reference sequence). V shed 3 bases and J shed 2 bases, with 8 bases lying between them. The CDR3 is CASSMAGPYEQYF. The CDR3 region has the DNA TGTGCCAGTAGTATGGCGGGTCCCTACGAGCAGTACTTC.

The chain employs TRBV28 and TRBJ1-1; 9 bases match TRBD1. Germline V lookup: CDR1 MDHEN, CDR2 SYDVKM. This CDR3 comprises 15 residues. Trimming at V came to 4 bases and at J to 10 bases, leaving 13 bases not matched to a gene. For the CDR3, the DNA is TGTGCCAGCAGTTCCCCGGACAGGGGTGGGTTTGGAGCTTTCTTT. Translated: CASSSPDRGGFGAFF.

The chain links TRBV24-1 to TRBJ1-1; possible D gene TRBD1, 6 bases. CDR3 size: 14 residues. Germline CDR1 reads KGHDR; CDR2 reads SFDVKD. V lost 9 bases and J lost 5, with 18 bases in between. The CDR3 coding sequence is TGTGCCACCCGCGGGCAGGGGATCGGAACTGAAGCTTTCTTT. Encoded protein: CATRGQGIGTEAFF.

The CDR3 reads CASSLDQGIEGYTF. CDR3 sequence (DNA): TGTGCCAGCAGCTTAGACCAGGGGATTGAGGGCTACACCTTC. This chain joins TRBV5-4 and TRBJ1-2, with D possibly TRBD1 on 6 matching bases. Per the germline V gene, CDR1 is SGHNT and CDR2 is YYREEE (reference sequence). V was clipped by 2 bases and J by 8 bases, with 16 bases between them. The CDR3 loop spans 14 amino acids.

The chain combines TRBV4-3 with TRBJ2-2; no clear D. CDR1 and CDR2 (germline): LGHNA, YSLEER. With 0 bases removed from V and 2 bases from J, the gap between germline ends came to 7 bases. The CDR3 sequence is 15 residues long. The CDR3 DNA is TGCGCCAGCAGCCAAGATCCGGGTAACACCGGGGAGCTGTTTTTT. This sequence encodes CASSQDPGNTGELFF.